Included here is one T cell receptor beta chain sequence, with context. These data belong to a study of identical twins. With 7 bases removed from V and 0 bases from J, the gap between germline ends came to 13 bases. The CDR3 runs to 14 residues. Germline V gene lookup returns CDR1 MDHEN and CDR2 SYDVKM. TCRdb reprocessed the 5' RACE reads with MiXCR, giving one entry per CDR3 protein. Of more than 1.5 million distinct CDR3 sequences listed, 25% to 35% were seen once; the top ten hold around 0.3%. This sequence was found in a newborn girl in good health. The chain has TRBV28 and TRBJ2-7; TRBD2 might be the D (6 bases). The sample was cord blood. The CDR3 sequence is CASKDAGSSYEQYF. CDR3 in DNA: TGTGCCAGCAAGGATGCCGGGAGCTCCTACGAGCAGTACTTC.